These 23 T cell receptor beta chains came from one sample sequenced in a study of blood T cell repertoires in COVID-19. Produced via immunoSEQ multiplex PCR; TCRdb's table is partial and in-frame only. The sample lists about 260,000 clones; over 75% were seen once. Sequencing used peripheral blood. These receptors originate from a human donor in a cohort sampled during active COVID-19.

This clone appeared a few times. The gene calls are TRBV5-4 and TRBJ2-5; 8 nucleotides line up with TRBD1. This CDR3 is built from 16 residues. Unmatched junction bases numbered 8, after V lost 0 bases and J lost 4 bases. CDR1 and CDR2 from the germline V gene are SGHNT and YYREEE (reference sequence). CDR3 coding DNA: TGTGCCAGCAGCTTGGGGGCGGCAGGGGGCGCAGAGACCCAGTACTTC. Encoded protein: CASSLGAAGGAETQYF.

Regarding this clone: The junction departs from germline at one end; a sequencing error may be responsible. This chain uses TRBV15 with TRBJ1-4, with 10 nucleotides matching TRBD1. The CDR3 has 15 residues. Germline values: CDR1 LNHNV, CDR2 YYDKDF (reference sequence). CDR3 amino acids: CATSRAGQGNEKLFF. DNA of the CDR3: TGTGCCACCAGTAGAGCGGGACAGGGGAATGAAAAACTGTTTTTT.

The chain couples TRBV13 to TRBJ1-2; D remains unclear. The CDR3 loop spans 15 amino acids. From germline, CDR1 is PRHDT and CDR2 FYEKMQ (reference sequence). V lost 0 bases and J lost 3, with 11 bases in between. CDR3: CASSLGSGLHYGYTF. In nucleotides, the CDR3 is TGTGCCAGCAGCTTAGGTTCAGGTTTACACTATGGCTACACCTTC.

The rearrangement uses TRBV10-1 and TRBJ2-1; no clear D. V dropped 4 bases and J dropped 10 bases, with 8 bases sitting between them. This CDR3 has 11 amino acids. Looked up from germline, CDR1 is WNHNN and CDR2 is SYGVQD (reference sequence). The CDR3 reads CASSGVGEQFF. In DNA form, the CDR3 reads TGCGCCAGCAGTGGAGTCGGGGAGCAGTTCTTC.

V usage is TRBV5-6 and J usage is TRBJ1-2; 7 bases align to TRBD1. This CDR3 region has 13 residues. The junction had 6 bases not matched to a gene; V was cut back by 2 bases and J by 8 bases. Germline CDR1 and CDR2: SGHDT and YYEEEE. The CDR3 DNA reads TGTGCCAGCAGCTTTGACAGGGCAGGAGGCTACACCTTC. It specifies CASSFDRAGGYTF. Variable domain in full (rest from reference TRBV5-6 and TRBJ1-2): DAGVTQSPTHLIKTRGQQVTLRCSPKSGHDTVSWYQQALGQGPQFIFQYYEEEERQRGNFPDRFSGHQFPNYSSELNVNALLLGDSALYLCASSFDRAGGYTFGSGTRLTVV.

The J gene is TRBJ2-2, the V gene TRBV5-1; 9 bases agree with TRBD2. Germline values: CDR1 SGHRS, CDR2 YFSETQ. This CDR3 comprises 17 residues. V dropped 2 bases and J dropped 0; count of bases not matched to a gene: 5. In nucleotides, the CDR3 is TGCGCCAGCAGCTTCTTAGCGGGGGCCTCGAACACCGGGGAGCTGTTTTTT. Protein sequence: CASSFLAGASNTGELFF. Filled out from reference TRBV5-1 and TRBJ2-2, the complete variable domain reads KAGVTQTPRYLIKTRGQQVTLSCSPISGHRSVSWYQQTPGQGLQFLFEYFSETQRNKGNFPGRFSGRQFSNSRSEMNVSTLELGDSALYLCASSFLAGASNTGELFFGEGSRLTVL.

The chain employs TRBV2 and TRBJ2-5; the D gene is possibly TRBD2 (6 bases). In germline, CDR1 is SNHLY, CDR2 FYNNEI. This CDR3 has 13 amino acids. V lost 1 base, J lost 4 bases, and 7 bases lay in between. CDR3 DNA sequence: TGTGCCAGCAGTGAAGGGAGGGCAGAGACCCAGTACTTC. It codes for CASSEGRAETQYF.

This clone is a singleton in its sample. This chain uses TRBV10-2 with TRBJ2-7; 11 bases are shared with TRBD2. Germline V gives CDR1 WSHSY, CDR2 SAAADI. J gave up 7 bases and V 3 bases, and 5 bases lay outside the gene matches. This CDR3 contains 14 residues. The CDR3 nucleotides are TGCGCCAGCAGTGATAGCGGGAGGGGTCGAGAGCAGTACTTC. Translating it yields CASSDSGRGREQYF.

The gene calls are TRBV12-3 or TRBV12-4 and TRBJ1-2; 7 bases map to TRBD1. V trimming: 6 bases; J trimming: 4 bases; junction bases outside the gene matches: 5. The CDR3 extends over 13 amino acids. The CDR3 DNA sequence: TGTGCCAGCAGACCAGGGACAGCCTATGGCTACACCTTC. This translates into CASRPGTAYGYTF.

This clone has a handful of counts. V and J are TRBV2 and TRBJ1-6; TRBD1 might be the D (5 bases). In germline, CDR1 is SNHLY, CDR2 FYNNEI. This CDR3 has 15 residues. The V end lost 3 bases, the J end lost 7 bases, and 13 bases lay between the germline ends. The CDR3: CASSDLDRSNSPLHF. The DNA of the CDR3 is TGTGCCAGCAGTGACTTAGACAGATCGAATTCACCCCTCCACTTT.

This chain connects TRBV7-9 to TRBJ2-2; D gene uncertain. With 3 bases removed from V and 3 bases from J, the gap between germline ends came to 14 bases. Germline CDR1 SEHNR, CDR2 FQNEAQ (reference sequence). This CDR3 has 16 amino acids. DNA of the CDR3: TGTGCCAGCAGCTTCGTCCCCCGGGTCTACACCGGGGAGCTGTTTTTT. This gives the protein CASSFVPRVYTGELFF.

The chain uses TRBV2 and TRBJ2-1, with 9 nucleotides matching TRBD1. Trimming removed 4 bases from V and 3 bases from J; junction bases left unmatched: 16. The CDR3 runs 19 residues. The V gene's germline CDR1 is SNHLY and CDR2 FYNNEI. CDR3 protein: CASSVSQWGGQGDYNEQFF. The CDR3 DNA is TGTGCCAGCAGTGTTTCACAGTGGGGGGGACAGGGAGACTACAATGAGCAGTTCTTC.

This clone was counted ten times or more. V gene TRBV7-2 combines with J gene TRBJ2-5; 13 bases map to TRBD2. Per germline, CDR1 SGHTA and CDR2 FQGNSA. This CDR3 comprises 18 residues. After removal of 0 bases from V and 4 bases from J, the junction contained 8 bases not matched to a gene. The CDR3 DNA reads TGTGCCAGCAGCTTAGCCTCTCGCGGACTAGCGGGAGTAGAGACCCAGTACTTC. As protein: CASSLASRGLAGVETQYF.

The table lists this clone with a count of one. V is TRBV5-1 and J is TRBJ1-6; TRBD1 might be the D (5 bases). Germline CDR1 and CDR2: SGHRS and YFSETQ. This CDR3 is 16 amino acids long. The V end lost 3 bases, the J end lost 7 bases, and 17 bases lay between the germline ends. CDR3 residues: CASSSSGAGRNSPLHF. For the CDR3, the DNA is TGCGCCAGCAGCTCCTCTGGGGCAGGGCGAAATTCACCCCTCCACTTT. The variable domain in full, completed from reference TRBV5-1 and TRBJ1-6, reads KAGVTQTPRYLIKTRGQQVTLSCSPISGHRSVSWYQQTPGQGLQFLFEYFSETQRNKGNFPGRFSGRQFSNSRSEMNVSTLELGDSALYLCASSSSGAGRNSPLHFGNGTRLTVT.

The V call is TRBV7-8, the J call TRBJ2-1; the D gene is possibly TRBD2 (6 bases). CDR1 SGHVS and CDR2 FQNEAQ come from the germline V gene. The CDR3 has 16 amino acids. V was shortened by 0 bases and J by 5 bases, with 14 bases between the two germline ends. CDR3 region: CASSLAHSPGDNEQFF. CDR3 in DNA: TGTGCCAGCAGCTTAGCCCACAGCCCGGGAGACAATGAGCAGTTCTTC.

This chain joins TRBV5-4 and TRBJ2-3; 10 bases are shared with TRBD2. V lost 0 bases and J lost 5; bases outside the gene matches: 9. The CDR3 length is 17 residues. Germline V gives CDR1 SGHNT, CDR2 YYREEE (reference sequence). Here the CDR3 reads CASSLDPAGGLVDTQYF. For the CDR3, the DNA is TGTGCCAGCAGCTTGGACCCAGCGGGGGGGCTTGTAGATACGCAGTATTTT.

The CDR3 nucleotides are TGTGCCAGCAGCCAACCCATTGATGGACTGAACGGGGAGACCCAGTACTTC. Translated, it gives CASSQPIDGLNGETQYF. The chain combines TRBV7-8 with TRBJ2-5, with D tentatively TRBD2 (5 bases). The V and J ends lost 5 bases and 5 bases respectively, with 24 bases between them. The CDR3 totals 17 residues. Germline lookup yields CDR1 SGHVS and CDR2 FQNEAQ.

This chain uses TRBV7-2 with TRBJ2-7; 7 bases line up with TRBD2. The CDR3 has 14 amino acids. Germline trimming cut 4 bases from V and 4 bases from J; bases unmatched to any gene: 7. Germline CDR1 is SGHTA and CDR2 is FQGNSA. The CDR3 DNA reads as TGTGCCAGCAGCTCGGGGGGATCAGCGTACGAGCAGTACTTC. It encodes CASSSGGSAYEQYF.

The chain uses TRBV11-2 and TRBJ1-6; TRBD1 agrees at 9 bases. This CDR3 spans 15 amino acids. Unmatched junction bases numbered 5, after V lost 4 bases and J lost 7 bases. From germline, CDR1 is SGHAT and CDR2 FQNNGV. CDR3 sequence: CASSSPGQGNSPLHF. The CDR3 DNA sequence: TGTGCCAGCAGCTCACCGGGACAGGGAAATTCACCCCTCCACTTT.

The rearrangement links TRBV4-1 to TRBJ2-5; the D gene is possibly TRBD2 (5 bases). Per the germline V gene, CDR1 is MGHRA and CDR2 is YSYEKL. Trimming removed 5 bases at V and 6 bases at J, with 16 bases between. The CDR3 runs 14 residues. The CDR3 protein is CASSDGLEVQTQYF. The CDR3 coding sequence is TGCGCCAGCAGCGACGGACTCGAGGTTCAGACCCAGTACTTC.

V is TRBV15 and J is TRBJ1-2; D gene uncertain. Germline lookup yields CDR1 LNHNV and CDR2 YYDKDF (reference sequence). This CDR3 is built from 13 residues. The ends were cut back, 0 bases at V and 7 bases at J, with 9 bases in the middle. CDR3 loop: CATSREAAAGYTF. The CDR3, as DNA: TGTGCCACCAGCAGAGAGGCGGCGGCTGGCTACACCTTC.

V and J are TRBV5-8 and TRBJ1-1; 8 bases are shared with TRBD1. The CDR3 totals 16 residues. Trimming at V came to 0 bases and at J to 0 bases, leaving 4 bases not matched to a gene. CDR1 and CDR2 from the germline V gene are SGHTS and YDEGEE. The CDR3 nucleotides read TGTGCCAGCAGCTTGGGGTGGGACAGGCTGAACACTGAAGCTTTCTTT. Its translation: CASSLGWDRLNTEAFF.

A few counts support this clone. The chain couples TRBV29-1 to TRBJ1-2; D unclear. From germline, CDR1 is SQVTM and CDR2 ANQGSEA. The CDR3 is 11 residues long. With 3 bases removed from V and 5 bases from J, the gap between germline ends came to 7 bases. As DNA, the CDR3 is TGCAGCGTTGAGTCCAGTTATGGCTACACCTTC. Its protein is CSVESSYGYTF.